One sample yielded the 13 T cell receptor beta chains listed below, sequenced in a study of T cells in localized non-small cell lung cancer. The protocol was immunoSEQ multiplex PCR, while the TCRdb copy is restricted to in-frame clones and leaves out a portion. Of approximately 1,500 clones in the sample, around a quarter are singletons; the top ten hold 22%. This specimen was normal lung tissue next to the tumor, taken before any cancer treatment. The receptor source for this set is a male donor aged 60 or over with stage I lung adenocarcinoma.

This clone has just a few counts. V and J are TRBV11-3 and TRBJ2-1; D tentatively reads TRBD1 or TRBD2 (6 bases each). The CDR3 has 15 residues. Germline V gene data show CDR1 as SGHNT and CDR2 as YENEEA. Trimming took off 1 base at V and 14 bases at J, with 21 bases between the two ends. DNA of the CDR3: TGTGCCAGCAGCTTAGTTTCGGGGGCCGCCGGAAGAGAGTTCTTC. It is translated as CASSLVSGAAGREFF.

By frequency in the sample, this clone is medium-sized. The rearrangement links TRBV11-3 to TRBJ2-3; D call uncertain. CDR3 length: 14 residues. Germline V gives CDR1 SGHNT, CDR2 YENEEA. Trimming took off 5 bases at V and 8 bases at J, with 17 bases between the two ends. The CDR3 bases are TGTGCCAGCAGCACGCTAGGACGCGACGTTACGCAGTATTTT. It codes for CASSTLGRDVTQYF.

This clone is termed medium-sized. The V call is TRBV11-3, the J call TRBJ2-3, with TRBD2 matching 7 bases. The CDR3 is made up of 14 amino acids. The germline V gene has CDR1 SGHNT and CDR2 YENEEA. Trimming took 5 bases from V and 2 from J; bases not matched to a gene: 4. CDR3 DNA sequence: TGTGCCAGCAGCCACGCGGGGGTCACAGATACGCAGTATTTT. As protein: CASSHAGVTDTQYF. Variable domain in full (rest from reference TRBV11-3 and TRBJ2-3): EAGVVQSPRYKIIEKKQPVAFWCNPISGHNTLYWYLQNLGQGPELLIRYENEEAVDDSQLPKDRFSAERLKGVDSTLKIQPAELGDSAVYLCASSHAGVTDTQYFGPGTRLTVL.

In this sample, this clone turned up a few times. The chain combines TRBV6-8 with TRBJ2-3; D remains ambiguous. Germline V gene lookup returns CDR1 MNHGY and CDR2 SAAAGT. Between the trimmed V and J ends, which lost 5 bases and 0 bases, there was a span of 9 bases. This CDR3 region has 14 residues. The DNA of the CDR3 is TGTGCCAGCAGTGCGACTTCTAGCACAGATACGCAGTATTTT. Its translation: CASSATSSTDTQYF.

The chain couples TRBV11-3 to TRBJ2-7, with TRBD2 identical over 10 bases. Germline V lookup: CDR1 SGHNT, CDR2 YENEEA. J was trimmed by 3 bases and V by 4 bases; bases with no gene match: 3. The CDR3 totals 14 residues. The DNA for the CDR3 is TGTGCCAGCAGCTCCGGGACTAGCGACTACGAGCAGTACTTC. This codes for CASSSGTSDYEQYF.

This clone is classed as medium-sized (0.01 to 0.1%). This chain joins TRBV7-2 and TRBJ1-1, with TRBD1 matching over 7 bases. The CDR3 extends over 13 amino acids. V was pared by 5 bases and J by 4 bases, with 4 bases of the junction left unmatched. Per germline, CDR1 SGHTA and CDR2 FQGNSA. CDR3: CASSPTGTTEAFF. Written as DNA, the CDR3 is TGTGCCAGCAGCCCGACAGGGACCACTGAAGCTTTCTTT.

V is TRBV7-5 and J is TRBJ2-3; the D call in the table, TRBD2, was not verified against the DNA. TRBV7-5 is a listed pseudogene. CDR3 size: 16 residues. In DNA form, the CDR3 reads TGTGCCAGCAGCCCGGGACTAGCGGGGGACAGAGATACGCAGTATTTT. Translated: CASSPGLAGDRDTQYF.

The chain carries TRBV19 and TRBJ2-6; D ambiguous. There are 13 residues in the CDR3. Trimming took off 8 bases at V and 1 base at J, with 6 bases between the two ends. Germline CDR1 reads LNHDA; CDR2 reads SQIVND (reference sequence). The DNA of the CDR3 is TGTGCCAGTTCCCCTTCTGGGGCCAACGTCCTGACTTTC. Translation: CASSPSGANVLTF.

The V gene is TRBV11-3, the J gene TRBJ2-4; D is unresolved. Trimming removed 5 bases from V and 1 base from J, with 15 bases in between. This CDR3 contains 16 residues. CDR1 is SGHNT, CDR2 YENEEA, per germline. This chain's CDR3 is CASSPSGAGAKNIQYF. The CDR3 DNA reads as TGTGCCAGCAGCCCAAGTGGCGCTGGGGCCAAAAACATTCAGTACTTC.

This clone was picked up a small number of times. The chain links TRBV28 to TRBJ2-7; a weak D match, TRBD2 (5 bases). Trimming took off 2 bases at V and 3 bases at J, with 11 bases between the two ends. Per the germline V gene, CDR1 is MDHEN and CDR2 is SYDVKM. This CDR3 has 14 amino acids. CDR3 region: CASSLERRGYEQYF. Written as DNA, the CDR3 is TGTGCCAGCAGTTTAGAGCGCCGGGGCTACGAGCAGTACTTC. The variable domain in full, with the rest retrieved from reference TRBV28 and TRBJ2-7, is DVKVTQSSRYLVKRTGEKVFLECVQDMDHENMFWYRQDPGLGLRLIYFSYDVKMKEKGDIPEGYSVSREKKERFSLILESASTNQTSMYLCASSLERRGYEQYFGPGTRLTVT.

The chain combines TRBV18 with TRBJ1-2; no firm D call. Trimming stripped 3 bases from V and 6 bases from J, with 14 bases between. The CDR3 is made up of 14 amino acids. CDR1 is KGHSH and CDR2 is LQKENI in the germline V gene. The CDR3 DNA follows: TGTGCCAGCTCACCCCCGGGAGACCTGGATGGCTACACCTTC. As protein: CASSPPGDLDGYTF.

This sequence joins TRBV9 and TRBJ1-1; D gene uncertain. V gave up 0 bases and J gave up 5 bases, with 11 bases separating them. The germline gives CDR1 SGDLS, CDR2 YYNGEE. This CDR3 region has 14 residues. The CDR3 region has the DNA TGTGCCAGCAGCGTAGAGGGCAGTAGGACTGAAGCTTTCTTT. Amino acids: CASSVEGSRTEAFF.

This clone was counted a few times. CDR3 DNA sequence: TGTGCCACCAGCAGGGGGCGCATCTCTGAAGCTTTCTTT. This encodes CATSRGRISEAFF. The chain uses TRBV28 and TRBJ1-1; 8 nucleotides align to TRBD1. Germline CDR1 and CDR2: MDHEN and SYDVKM. This CDR3 is 13 amino acids long. With 10 bases clipped from V and 6 bases from J, the junction kept 10 bases outside the gene matches.